These 27 T cell receptor beta chains were sequenced from one sample in a study of T cell responses to AZD1222 COVID-19 vaccine. The protocol was immunoSEQ multiplex PCR, while the TCRdb copy is restricted to in-frame clones and leaves out a portion. The sample yields about 120,000 clones, around 90% seen once. Sequencing was performed on peripheral blood, taken on day 0 of AZD1222 vaccination. Receptors originate from an adult in good health.

V usage is TRBV5-8 and J usage is TRBJ1-5; perhaps TRBD1 as D (6 bases). CDR3 size: 16 residues. V was cut by 0 bases and J by 6 bases, with 16 bases left in between. The germline CDR1 and CDR2 sequences are SGHTS and YDEGEE. The CDR3 nucleotides are TGTGCCAGCAGCTTGGGCGACAGGTTTGCAGTTCAGCCCCAGCATTTT. This codes for CASSLGDRFAVQPQHF.

This chain links TRBV27 with TRBJ1-3, with D possibly being TRBD1 (6 bases). Trimming stripped 5 bases from V and 0 bases from J, with 11 bases between. The CDR3 loop spans 15 amino acids. CDR1 and CDR2 (germline): MNHEY, SMNVEV (reference sequence). The CDR3 protein is CASSRQEPSGNTIYF. DNA of the CDR3: TGTGCCAGCAGTCGACAGGAGCCCTCTGGAAACACCATATATTTT.

This rearrangement joins TRBV19 to TRBJ1-6; D unclear. The CDR3 has 15 residues. Germline V gene sequence: CDR1 LNHDA, CDR2 SQIVND (reference sequence). V lost 8 bases and J 8 bases, leaving 19 bases between the germline ends. The CDR3 bases are TGTGCCAGTTCCGTGGGGATAAGAAGAGATTCACCCCTCCACTTT. Amino acids: CASSVGIRRDSPLHF.

The table lists this clone with a count of one. The V gene is TRBV18, the J gene TRBJ2-3; TRBD1 agrees at 8 bases. V trimming: 3 bases; J trimming: 3 bases; junction bases outside the gene matches: 2. Germline V gene sequence: CDR1 KGHSH, CDR2 LQKENI. The CDR3 covers 14 residues. The CDR3, as DNA: TGTGCCAGCTCACCGACAGGGGAGACAGATACGCAGTATTTT. Amino acid sequence: CASSPTGETDTQYF.

This chain joins TRBV5-5 and TRBJ1-1; D remains ambiguous. CDR3 length: 14 residues. From germline, CDR1 is SGHKS and CDR2 YYEKEE (reference sequence). Between the trimmed V and J ends, which lost 2 bases and 5 bases, there was a span of 13 bases. The CDR3 DNA reads as TGTGCCAGCAGCTTATTCGCCTTAGGAACTGAAGCTTTCTTT. This translates into CASSLFALGTEAFF.

V and J are TRBV4-1 and TRBJ1-5; D is ambiguous. Germline assignment: CDR1 MGHRA and CDR2 YSYEKL. The ends were cut back, 2 bases at V and 1 base at J, with 12 bases in the middle. The CDR3 covers 16 residues. CDR3 sequence reads: CASSQPPPHSNQPQHF. CDR3 DNA sequence: TGCGCCAGCAGCCAACCACCACCACACAGCAATCAGCCCCAGCATTTT.

The V and J genes are TRBV2 and TRBJ2-3; tentatively, D is TRBD1 or TRBD2 (6 bases each). Per germline, CDR1 SNHLY and CDR2 FYNNEI. V was shortened by 4 bases and J by 6 bases, with 17 bases between the two germline ends. The CDR3 covers 15 residues. The CDR3 DNA sequence: TGTGCCAGCAGTGCCCCGGGGGCTCCATCCGATACGCAGTATTTT. Translating it yields CASSAPGAPSDTQYF.

The sample holds one count of this clone. V usage is TRBV27 and J usage is TRBJ1-2; tentative D call: TRBD1 (6 bases). V lost 10 bases, J lost 5 bases, and 11 bases lay in between. In germline, CDR1 is MNHEY, CDR2 SMNVEV (reference sequence). The length of the CDR3 is 11 residues. CDR3 DNA sequence: TGTGCCATCAGGACAGTATATGGCTACACCTTC. It yields the protein CAIRTVYGYTF.

The rearrangement joins TRBV4-1 to TRBJ1-3; D gene uncertain. The V end lost 2 bases, the J end lost 0 bases, and 11 bases lay between the germline ends. Germline CDR1 reads MGHRA; CDR2 reads YSYEKL. The CDR3 runs 16 residues. In DNA, the CDR3 is TGCGCCAGCAGCCAAAAATCGCCGGCCTCTGGAAACACCATATATTTT. Its protein product is CASSQKSPASGNTIYF.

This chain joins TRBV28 and TRBJ1-4; weak D call: TRBD1 (5 bases). The germline V gene has CDR1 MDHEN and CDR2 SYDVKM. The CDR3 runs 15 residues. V was trimmed by 6 bases and J by 8 bases, leaving 19 bases between them. CDR3 in DNA: TGTGCCAGCAGCCGTAGACAGTTCCTTGGGGAAAAACTGTTTTTT. It codes for CASSRRQFLGEKLFF.

As regards this clone: The junction differs from germline at one of its ends, possibly a read error. This sample also contains other DNA sequences that code for the same CDR3. The rearrangement joins TRBV6-1 to TRBJ1-5; D unresolved. The CDR3 is made up of 16 amino acids. Per germline, CDR1 MNHNS and CDR2 SASEGT. The CDR3 nucleotides read TGTGCCAGTAGTGTCAAGGGTATCGGTGTTAGCCAGCCCCAGCATTTT. It is translated as CASSVKGIGVSQPQHF.

The rearrangement links TRBV20-1 to TRBJ1-1; D might be TRBD1 (5 bases). The ends were cut back, 4 bases at V and 5 bases at J, with 8 bases in the middle. The CDR3 spans 11 residues. Germline CDR1 reads DFQATT; CDR2 reads SNEGSKA (reference sequence). The CDR3: CSAKGRTEAFF. In DNA form, the CDR3 reads TGCAGTGCTAAGGGGAGGACTGAAGCTTTCTTT.

CDR3 amino acids: CAWSLTGGAGGELFF. The CDR3 DNA follows: TGTGCCTGGAGTTTAACAGGGGGCGCGGGCGGGGAGCTGTTTTTT. V and J are TRBV30 and TRBJ2-2; TRBD1 aligns across 9 bases. This CDR3 has 15 residues. The trim removed 2 bases at V and 7 bases at J, leaving 8 bases unmatched. Germline-derived CDR1 and CDR2 are GTSNPN and SVGIG (reference sequence).

The V call is TRBV5-4, the J call TRBJ2-1; 8 bases match TRBD2. This CDR3 region has 14 residues. With V trimmed by 2 bases and J by 7 bases, 5 bases remained unmatched. From germline, CDR1 is SGHNT and CDR2 YYREEE (reference sequence). CDR3 loop: CASSFGGAGNEQFF. In DNA form, the CDR3 reads TGTGCCAGCAGCTTCGGGGGGGCCGGGAATGAGCAGTTCTTC.

This chain connects TRBV21-1 to TRBJ1-1; the table's TRBD1 call for D was not verified on the DNA. TRBV21-1 is assigned pseudogene status. The CDR3 covers 12 residues. CDR3 sequence reads: CASGRQNTEAFF. CDR3 DNA sequence: TGTGCCAGCGGCCGACAGAACACTGAAGCTTTCTTT.

This chain's CDR3 is CASSLAVGSPLAQHF. CDR3 DNA sequence: TGTGCCAGCAGCTTGGCGGTCGGGTCCCCGCTGGCCCAGCATTTT. The chain is built from TRBV5-5 and TRBJ1-5; no firm D call. The V end was cut by 0 bases, the J end by 11 bases, with 18 bases between. The CDR3 is 15 residues long. Germline V CDR1 and CDR2: SGHKS, YYEKEE (reference sequence).

The chain links TRBV10-1 to TRBJ2-5; D assignment may be TRBD1 or TRBD2 (6 bases each). The ends were cut back, 3 bases at V and 1 base at J, with 9 bases in the middle. Germline V lookup: CDR1 WNHNN, CDR2 SYGVQD (reference sequence). The CDR3 is 14 residues long. The CDR3 is CASSESGAQETQYF. The DNA for the CDR3 is TGCGCCAGCAGTGAATCGGGGGCCCAAGAGACCCAGTACTTC.

The rearrangement links TRBV6-4 to TRBJ1-2, with 7 positions matching TRBD1. Per the germline V gene, CDR1 is MRHNA and CDR2 is SNTAGT. With 4 bases clipped from V and 3 bases from J, the junction kept 11 bases outside the gene matches. The CDR3 runs 16 residues. CDR3 protein: CASSGRQGMRYYGYTF. The CDR3 DNA is TGTGCCAGCAGTGGCCGACAGGGAATGAGGTACTATGGCTACACCTTC.

The chain couples TRBV4-2 to TRBJ1-1; TRBD1 might be the D (5 bases). Germline V gene data show CDR1 as LGHNA and CDR2 as YNFKEQ. This CDR3 is 11 amino acids long. Trimming removed 4 bases at V and 8 bases at J, with 8 bases between. CDR3 amino acids: CASSRGVEAFF. The DNA for the CDR3 is TGTGCCAGCAGCCGAGGGGTGGAAGCTTTCTTT.

This chain links TRBV29-1 with TRBJ2-1; D is perhaps TRBD1 (6 bases). Trimming pared 7 bases from V and 8 bases from J, leaving 18 bases between. The CDR3 has 13 residues. The germline gives CDR1 SQVTM, CDR2 ANQGSEA. The CDR3 here is CSAPEGGSDEQFF. As DNA, the CDR3 is TGCAGCGCCCCGGAAGGGGGTAGCGATGAGCAGTTCTTC.

The rearrangement joins TRBV6-5 to TRBJ1-6; 8 bases map to TRBD1. The CDR3 is made up of 15 amino acids. The trim removed 0 bases at V and 10 bases at J, leaving 5 bases unmatched. Germline V lookup: CDR1 MNHEY, CDR2 SVGAGI. The CDR3 spells CASSYSGQGKSPLHF. The CDR3 nucleotides read TGTGCCAGCAGTTACTCCGGACAGGGAAAATCACCCCTCCACTTT.

This clone was counted a single time. V usage is TRBV7-8 and J usage is TRBJ2-3; D is undetermined. Germline V lookup: CDR1 SGHVS, CDR2 FQNEAQ. V was trimmed by 3 bases and J by 3 bases, leaving 4 bases between them. This CDR3 has 12 amino acids. The CDR3 DNA sequence: TGTGCCAGCAGCTTGGCAACAGATACGCAGTATTTT. It encodes CASSLATDTQYF.

The chain employs TRBV3-1 (or the pseudogene TRBV3-2) and TRBJ2-5; 14 nucleotides align to TRBD2. The CDR3 extends over 15 amino acids. Germline assignment: CDR1 LGHDT and CDR2 YNNKEL (reference sequence). J gave up 8 bases and V 5 bases, and 7 bases lay outside the gene matches. CDR3 in amino acids: CASSLGLAGGDTQYF. CDR3 DNA sequence: TGTGCCAGCAGCTTAGGACTAGCGGGGGGCGATACCCAGTACTTC.

The genes are TRBV5-1 and TRBJ2-1; 10 nucleotides align to TRBD2. The germline V gene has CDR1 SGHRS and CDR2 YFSETQ. The CDR3 totals 16 residues. The V segment lost 0 bases and the J segment 4 bases; nucleotides outside the gene matches: 4. CDR3 loop: CASSLAASGGYNEQFF. The CDR3 nucleotides are TGCGCCAGCAGCTTGGCAGCTAGCGGGGGTTACAATGAGCAGTTCTTC.

The chain has TRBV12-3 or TRBV12-4 and TRBJ1-5, with D maybe TRBD1 (6 bases). The V end lost 6 bases, the J end lost 5 bases, and 11 bases lay between the germline ends. The CDR3 consists of 13 residues. CDR3 loop: CASSSQGYQPQHF. CDR3 DNA sequence: TGTGCCAGCAGCTCACAGGGTTATCAGCCCCAGCATTTT.

The rearrangement links TRBV12-3 or TRBV12-4 to TRBJ1-2; D gene unclear. The CDR3 is made up of 12 amino acids. The V and J ends lost 3 bases and 5 bases respectively, with 7 bases between them. DNA for the CDR3: TGTGCCAGCAGTTTGGAGGGTTATGGCTACACCTTC. The encoded protein is CASSLEGYGYTF.

The chain employs TRBV5-1 and TRBJ2-5, with TRBD1 identical over 7 bases. Per germline, CDR1 SGHRS and CDR2 YFSETQ. CDR3 length: 15 amino acids. With V trimmed by 4 bases and J by 4 bases, 10 bases remained unmatched. CDR3 sequence reads: CASSLLGQRAETQYF. The CDR3 bases are TGCGCCAGCAGCCTATTGGGACAGAGGGCAGAGACCCAGTACTTC.